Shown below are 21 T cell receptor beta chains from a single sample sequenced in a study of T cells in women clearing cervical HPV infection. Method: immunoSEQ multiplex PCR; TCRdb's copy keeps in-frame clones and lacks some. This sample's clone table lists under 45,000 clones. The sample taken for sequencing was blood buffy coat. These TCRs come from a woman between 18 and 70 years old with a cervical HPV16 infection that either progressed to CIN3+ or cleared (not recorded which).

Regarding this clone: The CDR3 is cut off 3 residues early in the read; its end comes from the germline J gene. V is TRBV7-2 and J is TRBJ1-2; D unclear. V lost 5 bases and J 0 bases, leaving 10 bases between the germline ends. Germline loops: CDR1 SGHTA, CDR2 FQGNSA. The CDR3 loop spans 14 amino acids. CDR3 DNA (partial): TGTGCCAGCAGCCTATTTATGGCTAACTATGGC. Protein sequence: CASSLFMANYG. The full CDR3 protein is CASSLFMANYGYTF. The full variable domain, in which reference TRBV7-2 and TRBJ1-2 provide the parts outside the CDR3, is GAGVSQSPSNKVTEKGKDVELRCDPISGHTALYWYRQSLGQGLEFLIYFQGNSAPDKSGLPSDRFSAERTGGSVSTLTIQRTQQEDSAVYLCASSLFMANYGYTFGSGTRLTVV.

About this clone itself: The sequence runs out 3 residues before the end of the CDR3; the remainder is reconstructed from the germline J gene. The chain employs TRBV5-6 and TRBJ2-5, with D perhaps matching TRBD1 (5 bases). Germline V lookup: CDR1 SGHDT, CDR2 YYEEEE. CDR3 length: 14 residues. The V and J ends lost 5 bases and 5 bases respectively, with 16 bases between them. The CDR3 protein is CASSTWGARETQYF. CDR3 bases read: TGTGCCAGCAGTACCTGGGGCGCGAGGGAGACC.

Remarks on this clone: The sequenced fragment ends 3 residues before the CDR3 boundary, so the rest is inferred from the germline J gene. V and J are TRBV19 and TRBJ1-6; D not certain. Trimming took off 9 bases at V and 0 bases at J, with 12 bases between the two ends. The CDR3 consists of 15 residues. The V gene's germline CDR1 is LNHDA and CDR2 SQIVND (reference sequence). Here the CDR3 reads CASQATRSYNSPLHF. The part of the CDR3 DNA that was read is TGTGCCAGCCAGGCGACGCGCTCCTATAATTCACCC.

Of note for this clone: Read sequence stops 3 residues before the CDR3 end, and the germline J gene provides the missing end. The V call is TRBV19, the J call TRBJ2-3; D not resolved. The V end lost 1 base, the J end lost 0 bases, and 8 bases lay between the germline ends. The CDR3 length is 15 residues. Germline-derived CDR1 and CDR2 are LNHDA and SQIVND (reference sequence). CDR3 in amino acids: CASSIGDTSTDTQYF. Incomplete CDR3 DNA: TGTGCCAGTAGTATAGGCGATACTAGCACAGATACG.

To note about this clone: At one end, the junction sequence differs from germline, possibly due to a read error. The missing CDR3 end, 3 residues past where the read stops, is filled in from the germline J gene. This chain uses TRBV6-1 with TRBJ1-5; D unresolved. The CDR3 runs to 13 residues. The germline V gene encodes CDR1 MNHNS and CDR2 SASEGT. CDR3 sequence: CASREVASGPQHF. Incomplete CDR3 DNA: TGTGCCAGCAGGGAAGTTGCCTCGGGGCCC.

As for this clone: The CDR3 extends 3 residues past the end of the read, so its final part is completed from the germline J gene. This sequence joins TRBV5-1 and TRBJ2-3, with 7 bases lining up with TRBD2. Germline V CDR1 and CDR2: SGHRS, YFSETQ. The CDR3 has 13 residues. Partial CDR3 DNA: TGCGCCAGCAGCTCCAGCAGGGAGGGGACG. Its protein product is CASSSSREGT. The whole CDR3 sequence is CASSSSREGTQYF.

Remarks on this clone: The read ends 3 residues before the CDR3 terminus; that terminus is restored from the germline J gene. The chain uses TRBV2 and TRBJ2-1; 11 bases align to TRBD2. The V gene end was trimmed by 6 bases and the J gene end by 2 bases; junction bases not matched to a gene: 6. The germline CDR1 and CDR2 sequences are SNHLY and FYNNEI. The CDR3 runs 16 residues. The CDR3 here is CASSGPGLAAYNEQFF. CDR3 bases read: TGTGCCAGCAGCGGACCGGGACTAGCGGCCTACAATGAG.

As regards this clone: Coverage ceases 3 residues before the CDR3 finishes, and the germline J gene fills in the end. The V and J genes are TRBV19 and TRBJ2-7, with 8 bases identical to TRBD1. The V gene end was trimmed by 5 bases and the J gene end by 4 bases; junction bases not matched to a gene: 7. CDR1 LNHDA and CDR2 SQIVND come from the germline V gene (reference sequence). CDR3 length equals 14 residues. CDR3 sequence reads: CASSFGTGDYEQYF. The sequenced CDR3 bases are TGTGCCAGTAGTTTCGGGACAGGAGATTACGAG.

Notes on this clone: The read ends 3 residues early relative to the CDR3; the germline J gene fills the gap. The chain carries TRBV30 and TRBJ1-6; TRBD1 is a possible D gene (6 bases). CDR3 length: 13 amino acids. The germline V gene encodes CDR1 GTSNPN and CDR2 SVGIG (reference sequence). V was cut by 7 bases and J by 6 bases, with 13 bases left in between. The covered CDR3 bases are TGTGCCTCCGGACCAGGGGTTAATTCACCC. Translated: CASGPGVNSP. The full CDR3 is CASGPGVNSPLHF.

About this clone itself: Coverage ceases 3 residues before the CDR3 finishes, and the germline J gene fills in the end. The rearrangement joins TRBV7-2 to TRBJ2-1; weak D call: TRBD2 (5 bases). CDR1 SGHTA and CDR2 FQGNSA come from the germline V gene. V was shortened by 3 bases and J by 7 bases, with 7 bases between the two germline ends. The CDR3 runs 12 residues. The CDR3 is CASSFTGNEQFF. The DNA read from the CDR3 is TGTGCCAGCAGCTTTACGGGGAATGAG.

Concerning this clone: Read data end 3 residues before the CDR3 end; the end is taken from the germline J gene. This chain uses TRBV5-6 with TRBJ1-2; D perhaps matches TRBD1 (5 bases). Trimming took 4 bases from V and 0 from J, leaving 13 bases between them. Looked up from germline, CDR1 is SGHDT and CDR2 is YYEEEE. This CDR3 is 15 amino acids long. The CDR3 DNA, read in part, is TGTGCCAGCAGCCAAGTCGGGGGAGCTAACTATGGC. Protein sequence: CASSQVGGANYG. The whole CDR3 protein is CASSQVGGANYGYTF.

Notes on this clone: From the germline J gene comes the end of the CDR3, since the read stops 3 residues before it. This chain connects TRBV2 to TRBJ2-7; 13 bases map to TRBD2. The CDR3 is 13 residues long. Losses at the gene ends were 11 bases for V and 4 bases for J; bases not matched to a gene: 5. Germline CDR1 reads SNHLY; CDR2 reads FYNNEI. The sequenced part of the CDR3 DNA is TGTGCCGGAAAGACTAGCGGGAGGTACGAG. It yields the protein CAGKTSGRYE. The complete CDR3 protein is CAGKTSGRYEQYF.

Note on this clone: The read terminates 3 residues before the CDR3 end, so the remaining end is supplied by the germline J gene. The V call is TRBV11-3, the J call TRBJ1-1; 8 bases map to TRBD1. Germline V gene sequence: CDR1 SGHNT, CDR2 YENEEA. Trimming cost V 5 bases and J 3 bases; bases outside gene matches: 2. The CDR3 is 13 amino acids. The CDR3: CASSAQGDTEAFF. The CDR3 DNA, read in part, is TGTGCCAGCAGCGCACAGGGGGACACTGAA.

CDR3 region: CASSLTGTGAYEQYF. The CDR3 DNA, read in part, is TGTGCCAGCAGCTTAACCGGGACAGGGGCCTACGAG. The V and J genes are TRBV5-6 and TRBJ2-7; 10 nucleotides align to TRBD1. With the read ending 3 residues before the CDR3 end, the germline J gene is used to fill in that end. The CDR3 sequence is 15 residues long. Germline loops: CDR1 SGHDT, CDR2 YYEEEE. J lost 2 bases, V lost 2 bases, and 4 bases had no gene match.

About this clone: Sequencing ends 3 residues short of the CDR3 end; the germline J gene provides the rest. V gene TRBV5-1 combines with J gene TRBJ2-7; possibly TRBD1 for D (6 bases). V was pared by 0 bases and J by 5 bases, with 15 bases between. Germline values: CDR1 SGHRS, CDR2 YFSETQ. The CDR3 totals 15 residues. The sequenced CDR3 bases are TGCGCCAGCAGCTTGGAGAAACAGGGTTTGGACGAG. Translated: CASSLEKQGLDE. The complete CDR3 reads CASSLEKQGLDEQYF.

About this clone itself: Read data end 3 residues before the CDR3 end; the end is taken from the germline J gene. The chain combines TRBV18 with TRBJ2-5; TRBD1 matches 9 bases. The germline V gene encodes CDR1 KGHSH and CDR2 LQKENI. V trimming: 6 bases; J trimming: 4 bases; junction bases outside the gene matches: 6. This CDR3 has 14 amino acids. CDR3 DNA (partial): TGTGCCAGCTCGGGAGGACAGGGGCGAGAGACC. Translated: CASSGGQGRET. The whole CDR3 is CASSGGQGRETQYF. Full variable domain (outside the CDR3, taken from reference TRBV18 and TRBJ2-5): NAGVMQNPRHLVRRRGQEARLRCSPMKGHSHVYWYRQLPEEGLKFMVYLQKENIIDESGMPKERFSAEFPKEGPSILRIQQVVRGDSAAYFCASSGGQGRETQYFGPGTRLLVL.

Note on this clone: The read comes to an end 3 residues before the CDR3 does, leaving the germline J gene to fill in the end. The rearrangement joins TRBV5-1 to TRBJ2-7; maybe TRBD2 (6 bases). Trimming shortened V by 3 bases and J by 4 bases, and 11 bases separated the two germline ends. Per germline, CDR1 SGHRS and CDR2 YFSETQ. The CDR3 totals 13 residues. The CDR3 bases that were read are TGCGCCAGCAGCTCCGCCGGGACTTACGAG. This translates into CASSSAGTYE. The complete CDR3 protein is CASSSAGTYEQYF.

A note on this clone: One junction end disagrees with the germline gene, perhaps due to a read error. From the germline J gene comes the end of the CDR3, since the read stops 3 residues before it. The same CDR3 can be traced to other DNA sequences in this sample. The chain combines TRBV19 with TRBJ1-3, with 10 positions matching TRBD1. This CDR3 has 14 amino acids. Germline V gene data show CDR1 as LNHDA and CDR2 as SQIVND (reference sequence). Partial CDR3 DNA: TGTGCCAGTAGGACAGGGGGCTCTGGAAACACT. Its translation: CASRTGGSGNT. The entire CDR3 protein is CASRTGGSGNTIYF.

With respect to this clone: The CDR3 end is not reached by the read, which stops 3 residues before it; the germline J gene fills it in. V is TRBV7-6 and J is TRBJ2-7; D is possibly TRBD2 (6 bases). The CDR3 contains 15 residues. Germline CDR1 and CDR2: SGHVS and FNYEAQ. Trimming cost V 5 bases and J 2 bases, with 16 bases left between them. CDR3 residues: CASSLFPGLAYEQYF. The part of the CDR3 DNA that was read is TGTGCCAGCAGCCTCTTTCCGGGACTCGCCTACGAG.

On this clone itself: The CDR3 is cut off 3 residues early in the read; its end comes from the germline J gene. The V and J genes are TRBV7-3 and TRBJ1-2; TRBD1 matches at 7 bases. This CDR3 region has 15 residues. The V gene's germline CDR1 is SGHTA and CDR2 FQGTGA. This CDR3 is CASSLAPGGTGGYTF. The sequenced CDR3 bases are TGTGCCAGCAGCTTAGCCCCAGGGGGGACGGGGGGC.

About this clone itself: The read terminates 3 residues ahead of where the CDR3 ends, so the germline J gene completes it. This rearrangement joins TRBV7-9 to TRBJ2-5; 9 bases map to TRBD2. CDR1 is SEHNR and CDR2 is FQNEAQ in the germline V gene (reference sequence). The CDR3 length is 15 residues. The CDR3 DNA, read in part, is TGTGCCAGCAGCTGGGCGGGGGGGAGCACAGATACC. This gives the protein CASSWAGGSTDT. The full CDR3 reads CASSWAGGSTDTQYF.